The clone carrying this TCR beta chain occurred a few times. No antigen is known for it. This entry belongs to a study of T-cell reconstitution after alpha-beta-depleted transplantation in children. The study's findings and limits: At around two months after transplant, the alpha-beta T cells were reportedly derived from several hundred expanded clones that came from non-depleted graft cells.

Losses at the gene ends were 0 bases for V and 9 bases for J; bases not matched to a gene: 16. The CDR3 loop spans 17 amino acids. Germline CDR1 LGHNA, CDR2 YSLEER. This sample's TCRbeta library carried unique molecular identifier barcodes. TCRdb fed the PCR reads into MiXCR, producing one record per CDR3 protein. The data hold hundreds of thousands of distinct CDR3 sequences, with 20% to 30% observed a single time. This chain joins TRBV4-3 and TRBJ2-5, with TRBD1 identical over 7 bases. The sequence came from a female patient aged 2-9 years who had a stem cell transplant for congenital amegakaryocytic thrombocytopenia, so the T cells may come from the graft donor. Sequenced material: PBMCs, mostly from graft donor cells, taken 360 days after TCRalphabeta/CD19-depleted stem cell transplant. DNA for the CDR3: TGCGCCAGCAGCCAAGATAAAATTCGGGACAGCAAGAGACCCCAGTACTTC. Translating it yields CASSQDKIRDSKRPQYF.